This T cell receptor (beta chain) was sequenced during a study of cytomegalovirus exposure and HLA in healthy donors. 60 Vbeta and 13 Jbeta primers were used in PCR. Assay: immunoSEQ multiplex PCR; the TCRdb copy retains only in-frame clones and omits some. The sample carries about 190,000 clones, 78% recorded once. CDR3 length: 15 residues. Germline V lookup: CDR1 SEHNR, CDR2 FQNEAQ (reference sequence). Study-level results: Clonal expansion was found to be greater in HLA-associated TCR beta chains than in equally common others in a later analysis.

This clone was observed once. Its antigen is not identified. Mismatch with germline at one junction end may stem from a read error. The chain couples TRBV7-9 to TRBJ2-2, with 9 bases fitting TRBD2. Material: PBMCs. The receptor comes from a woman aged 25 to 45 in good health and CMV-seropositive. The CDR3 coding sequence is TGTTCCAGCAGCTTGAGGCGGGGGGGCCCCGGGGAGCTGTTTTTT. This codes for CSSSLRRGGPGELFF. Full variable domain (missing parts from reference TRBV7-9 and TRBJ2-2): DTGVSQNPRHKITKRGQNVTFRCDPISEHNRLYWYRQTLGQGPEFLTYFQNEAQLEKSRLLSDRFSAERPKGSFSTLEIQRTEQGDSAMYLCSSSLRRGGPGELFFGEGSRLTVL.